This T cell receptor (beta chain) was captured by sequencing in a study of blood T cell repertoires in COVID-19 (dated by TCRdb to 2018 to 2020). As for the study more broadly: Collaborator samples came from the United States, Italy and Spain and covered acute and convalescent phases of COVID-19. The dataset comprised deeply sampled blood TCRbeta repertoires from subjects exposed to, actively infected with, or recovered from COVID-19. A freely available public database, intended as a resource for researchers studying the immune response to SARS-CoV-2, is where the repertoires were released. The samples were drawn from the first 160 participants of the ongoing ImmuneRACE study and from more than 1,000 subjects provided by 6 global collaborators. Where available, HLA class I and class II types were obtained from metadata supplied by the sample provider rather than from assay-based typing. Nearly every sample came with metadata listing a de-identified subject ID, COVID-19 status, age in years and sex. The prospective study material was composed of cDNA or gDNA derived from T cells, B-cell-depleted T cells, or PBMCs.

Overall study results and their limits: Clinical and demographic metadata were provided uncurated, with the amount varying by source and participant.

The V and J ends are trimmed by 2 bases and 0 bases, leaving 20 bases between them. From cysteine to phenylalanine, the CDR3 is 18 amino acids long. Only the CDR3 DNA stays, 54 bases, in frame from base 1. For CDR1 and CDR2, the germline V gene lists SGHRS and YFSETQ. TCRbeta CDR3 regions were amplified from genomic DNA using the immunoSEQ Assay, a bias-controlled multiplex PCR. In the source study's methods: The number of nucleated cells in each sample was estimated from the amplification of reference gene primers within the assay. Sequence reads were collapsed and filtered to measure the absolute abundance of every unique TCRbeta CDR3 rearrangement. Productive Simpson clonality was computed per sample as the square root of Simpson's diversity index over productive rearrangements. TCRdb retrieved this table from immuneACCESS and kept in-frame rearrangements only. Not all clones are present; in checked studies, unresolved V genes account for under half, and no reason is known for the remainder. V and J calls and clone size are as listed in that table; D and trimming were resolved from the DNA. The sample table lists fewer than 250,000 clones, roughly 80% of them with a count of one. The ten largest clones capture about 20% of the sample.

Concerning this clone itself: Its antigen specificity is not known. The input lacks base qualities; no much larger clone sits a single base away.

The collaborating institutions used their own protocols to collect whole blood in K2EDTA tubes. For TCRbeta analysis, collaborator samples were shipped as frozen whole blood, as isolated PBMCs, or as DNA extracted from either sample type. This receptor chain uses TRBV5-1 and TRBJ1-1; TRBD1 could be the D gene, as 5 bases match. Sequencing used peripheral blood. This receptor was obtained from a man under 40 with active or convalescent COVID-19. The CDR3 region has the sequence CASSLYSMGGSMNTEAFF. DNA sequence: TGCGCCAGCAGCTTATATTCTATGGGGGGTAGCATGAACACTGAAGCTTTCTTT. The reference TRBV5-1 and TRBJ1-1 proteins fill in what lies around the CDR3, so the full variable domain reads KAGVTQTPRYLIKTRGQQVTLSCSPISGHRSVSWYQQTPGQGLQFLFEYFSETQRNKGNFPGRFSGRQFSNSRSEMNVSTLELGDSALYLCASSLYSMGGSMNTEAFFGQGTRLTVV.